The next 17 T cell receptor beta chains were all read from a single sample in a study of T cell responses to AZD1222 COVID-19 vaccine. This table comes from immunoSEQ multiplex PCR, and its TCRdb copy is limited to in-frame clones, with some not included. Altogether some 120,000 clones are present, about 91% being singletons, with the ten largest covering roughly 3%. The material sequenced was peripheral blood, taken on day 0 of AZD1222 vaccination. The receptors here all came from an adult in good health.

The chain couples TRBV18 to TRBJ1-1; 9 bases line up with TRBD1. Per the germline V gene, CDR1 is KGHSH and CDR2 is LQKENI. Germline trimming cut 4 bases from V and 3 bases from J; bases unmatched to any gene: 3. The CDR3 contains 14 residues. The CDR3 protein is CASSQQGADTEAFF. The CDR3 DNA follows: TGTGCCAGCTCACAACAGGGGGCTGACACTGAAGCTTTCTTT.

Written as DNA, the CDR3 is TGCAGTGCTAGTGAAGGACAGTATAATTCACCCCTCCACTTT. Encoded protein: CSASEGQYNSPLHF. The chain couples TRBV20-1 to TRBJ1-6; weak D call: TRBD1 (6 bases). Germline lookup yields CDR1 DFQATT and CDR2 SNEGSKA (reference sequence). Trimming removed 3 bases at V and 4 bases at J, with 10 bases between. The CDR3 extends over 14 amino acids.

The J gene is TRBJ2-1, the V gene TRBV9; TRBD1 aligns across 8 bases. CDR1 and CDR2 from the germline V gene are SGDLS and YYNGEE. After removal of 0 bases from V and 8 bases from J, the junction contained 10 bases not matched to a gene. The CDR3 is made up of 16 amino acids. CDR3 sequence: CASSVDLGRGQHEQFF. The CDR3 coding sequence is TGTGCCAGCAGCGTAGATCTGGGCAGGGGGCAGCATGAGCAGTTCTTC. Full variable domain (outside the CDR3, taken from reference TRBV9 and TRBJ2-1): DSGVTQTPKHLITATGQRVTLRCSPRSGDLSVYWYQQSLDQGLQFLIQYYNGEERAKGNILERFSAQQFPDLHSELNLSSLELGDSALYFCASSVDLGRGQHEQFFGPGTRLTVL.

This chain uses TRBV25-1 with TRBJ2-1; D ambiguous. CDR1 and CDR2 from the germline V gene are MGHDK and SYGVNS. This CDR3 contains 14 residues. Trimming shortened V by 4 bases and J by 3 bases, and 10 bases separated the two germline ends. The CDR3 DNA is TGTGCCAGCAGTGTCCCGGGTTTCTACAATGAGCAGTTCTTC. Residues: CASSVPGFYNEQFF.

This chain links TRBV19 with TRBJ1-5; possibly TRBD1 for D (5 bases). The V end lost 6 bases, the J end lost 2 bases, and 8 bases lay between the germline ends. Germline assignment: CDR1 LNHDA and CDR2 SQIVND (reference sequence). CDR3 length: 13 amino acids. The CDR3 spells CASSLTGNQPQHF. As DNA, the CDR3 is TGTGCCAGTAGCTTGACAGGCAATCAGCCCCAGCATTTT.

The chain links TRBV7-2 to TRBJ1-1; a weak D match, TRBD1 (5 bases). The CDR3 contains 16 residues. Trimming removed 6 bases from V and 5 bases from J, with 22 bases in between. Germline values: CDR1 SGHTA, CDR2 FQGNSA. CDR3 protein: CASSLRLRGGQTEAFF. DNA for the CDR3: TGTGCCAGCAGTCTAAGGTTAAGGGGAGGACAAACTGAAGCTTTCTTT.

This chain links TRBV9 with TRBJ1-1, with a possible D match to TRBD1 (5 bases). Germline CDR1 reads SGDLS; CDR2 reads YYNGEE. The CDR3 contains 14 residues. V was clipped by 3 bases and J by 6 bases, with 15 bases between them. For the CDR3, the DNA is TGTGCCAGCAGCGCCGACTTCCAAGGGGCTGAAGCTTTCTTT. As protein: CASSADFQGAEAFF.

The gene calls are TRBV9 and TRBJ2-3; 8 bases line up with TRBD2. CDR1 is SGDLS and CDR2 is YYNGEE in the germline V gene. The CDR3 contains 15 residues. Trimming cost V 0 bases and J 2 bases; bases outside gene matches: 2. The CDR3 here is CASSVGTSSTDTQYF. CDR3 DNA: TGTGCCAGCAGCGTAGGGACTAGCTCCACAGATACGCAGTATTTT.

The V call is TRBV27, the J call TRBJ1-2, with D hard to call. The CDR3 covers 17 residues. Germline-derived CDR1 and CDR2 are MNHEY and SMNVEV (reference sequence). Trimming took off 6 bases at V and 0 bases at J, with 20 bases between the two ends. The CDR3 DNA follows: TGTGCCAGCAGCTGGACGGTCGGTTGGGCTTCTAACTATGGCTACACCTTC. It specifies CASSWTVGWASNYGYTF.

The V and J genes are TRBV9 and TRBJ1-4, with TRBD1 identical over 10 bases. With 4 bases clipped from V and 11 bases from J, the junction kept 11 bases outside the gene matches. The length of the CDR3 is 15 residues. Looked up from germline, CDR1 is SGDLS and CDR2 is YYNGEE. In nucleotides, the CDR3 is TGTGCCAGCAGCCCCCGGACAGGGGGGCAAGATAAACTGTTTTTT. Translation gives CASSPRTGGQDKLFF.

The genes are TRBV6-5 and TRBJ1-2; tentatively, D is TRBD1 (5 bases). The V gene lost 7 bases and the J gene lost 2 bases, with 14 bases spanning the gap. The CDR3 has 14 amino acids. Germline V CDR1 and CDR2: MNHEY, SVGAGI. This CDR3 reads CASKNSRGNYGYTF. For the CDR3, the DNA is TGTGCCAGCAAAAACTCCCGGGGGAACTATGGCTACACCTTC.

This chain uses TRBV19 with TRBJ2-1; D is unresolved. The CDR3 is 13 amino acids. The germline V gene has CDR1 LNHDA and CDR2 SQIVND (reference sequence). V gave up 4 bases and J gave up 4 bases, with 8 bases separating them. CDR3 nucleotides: TGTGCCAGTAGTACCGATACGTACAATGAGCAGTTCTTC. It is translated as CASSTDTYNEQFF.

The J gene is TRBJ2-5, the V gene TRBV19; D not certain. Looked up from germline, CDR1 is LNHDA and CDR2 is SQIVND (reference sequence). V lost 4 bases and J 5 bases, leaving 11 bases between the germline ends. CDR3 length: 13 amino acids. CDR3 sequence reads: CASSTGLGETQYF. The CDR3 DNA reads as TGTGCCAGTAGTACGGGTCTTGGGGAGACCCAGTACTTC.

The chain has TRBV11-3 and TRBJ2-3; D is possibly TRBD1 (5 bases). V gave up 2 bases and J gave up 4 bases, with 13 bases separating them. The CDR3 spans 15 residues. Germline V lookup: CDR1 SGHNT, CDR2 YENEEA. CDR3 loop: CASSLSPARADTQYF. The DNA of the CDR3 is TGTGCCAGCAGCTTATCCCCGGCCAGGGCAGATACGCAGTATTTT.

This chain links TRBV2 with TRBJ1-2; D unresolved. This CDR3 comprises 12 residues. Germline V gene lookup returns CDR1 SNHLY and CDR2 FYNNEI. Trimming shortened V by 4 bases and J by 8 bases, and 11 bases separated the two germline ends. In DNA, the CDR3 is TGTGCCAGCAGTGTAGGAATAGGAGGCTACACCTTC. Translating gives CASSVGIGGYTF.

The CDR3 DNA reads as TGCAGCGGCCTTCTAGCCAGTGGCTACACCTTC. Its protein is CSGLLASGYTF. The chain joins TRBV29-1 to TRBJ1-2; D gene uncertain. This CDR3 spans 11 amino acids. Trimming removed 7 bases from V and 7 bases from J, with 13 bases in between. Germline-derived CDR1 and CDR2 are SQVTM and ANQGSEA.

CDR3 protein: CAISDITGSHSPLHF. CDR3 bases: TGTGCCATCAGTGATATAACAGGGAGCCATTCACCCCTCCACTTT. This chain links TRBV10-3 with TRBJ1-6, with a possible D match to TRBD1 (6 bases). The germline V and J ends were trimmed by 3 bases and 8 bases, with 14 bases remaining between them. CDR1 ENHRY and CDR2 SYGVKD come from the germline V gene. This CDR3 contains 15 residues.